This T cell receptor (beta chain) was obtained from a study of blood T cell repertoires in COVID-19. Generated by immunoSEQ multiplex PCR, the TCRdb table keeps only in-frame clones and is missing some. The sample gives about 380,000 clones, 81% of which show up once; about 1% is in the top ten. Looked up from germline, CDR1 is SEHNR and CDR2 is FQNEAQ (reference sequence). The CDR3 length is 16 residues. V shed 1 base and J shed 4 bases, with 15 bases lying between them. The receptor's source is a human donor with acute or convalescent COVID-19. The donor label of this sample is uncertain. The rearrangement links TRBV7-9 to TRBJ2-3; possible D gene TRBD2, 6 bases. The sequenced material came from peripheral blood. For the CDR3, the DNA is TGTGCCAGCAGCTTAGGACTAGATGGGATATCAGATACGCAGTATTTT. This codes for CASSLGLDGISDTQYF.